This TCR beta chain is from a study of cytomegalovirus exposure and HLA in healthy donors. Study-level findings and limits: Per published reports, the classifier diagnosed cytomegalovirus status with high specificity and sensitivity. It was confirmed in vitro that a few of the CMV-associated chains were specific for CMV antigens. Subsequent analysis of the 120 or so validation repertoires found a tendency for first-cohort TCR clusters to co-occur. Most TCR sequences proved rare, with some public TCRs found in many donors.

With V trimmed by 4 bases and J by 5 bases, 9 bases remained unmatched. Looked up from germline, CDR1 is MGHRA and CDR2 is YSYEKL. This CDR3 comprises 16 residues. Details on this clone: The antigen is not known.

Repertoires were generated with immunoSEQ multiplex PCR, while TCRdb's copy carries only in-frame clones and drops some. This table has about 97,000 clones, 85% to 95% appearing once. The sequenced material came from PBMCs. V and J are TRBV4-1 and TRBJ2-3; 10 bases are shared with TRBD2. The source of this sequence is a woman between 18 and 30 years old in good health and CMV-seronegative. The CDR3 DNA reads TGCGCCAGCAGCCGGGGCCTAGCGGGAGATGTAGATACGCAGTATTTT. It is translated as CASSRGLAGDVDTQYF.